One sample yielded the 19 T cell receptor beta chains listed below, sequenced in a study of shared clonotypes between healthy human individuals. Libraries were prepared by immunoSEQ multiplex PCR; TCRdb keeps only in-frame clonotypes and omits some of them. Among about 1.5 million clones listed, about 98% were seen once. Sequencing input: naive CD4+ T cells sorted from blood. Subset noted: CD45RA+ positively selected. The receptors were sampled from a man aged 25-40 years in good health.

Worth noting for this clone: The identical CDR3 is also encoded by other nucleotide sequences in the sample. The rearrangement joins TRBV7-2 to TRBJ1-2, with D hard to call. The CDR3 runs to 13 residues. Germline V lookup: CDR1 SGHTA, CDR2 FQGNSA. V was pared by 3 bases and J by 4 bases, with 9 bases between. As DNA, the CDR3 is TGTGCCAGCAGCTTGGGAGTTTCCTATGGCTACACCTTC. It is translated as CASSLGVSYGYTF.

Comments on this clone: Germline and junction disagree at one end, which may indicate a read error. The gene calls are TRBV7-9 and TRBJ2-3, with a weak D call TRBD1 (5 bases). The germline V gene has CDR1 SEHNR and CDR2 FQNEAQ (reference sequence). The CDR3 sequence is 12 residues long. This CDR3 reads CASSDSRDTQYF. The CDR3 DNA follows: TGTGCCAGCAGCGACAGCAGAGATACGCAGTATTTT.

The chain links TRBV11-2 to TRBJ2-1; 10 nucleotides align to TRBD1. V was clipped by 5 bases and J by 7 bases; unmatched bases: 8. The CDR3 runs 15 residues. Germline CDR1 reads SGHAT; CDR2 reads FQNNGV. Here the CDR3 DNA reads TGTGCCAGCAGCCCCATCGGGACAGGGGTTAATGAGCAGTTCTTC. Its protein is CASSPIGTGVNEQFF.

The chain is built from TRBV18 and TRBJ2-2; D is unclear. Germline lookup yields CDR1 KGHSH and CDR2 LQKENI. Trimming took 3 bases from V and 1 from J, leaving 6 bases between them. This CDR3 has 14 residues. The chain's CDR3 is CASSPRRNTGELFF. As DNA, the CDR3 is TGTGCCAGCTCACCTCGCCGGAACACCGGGGAGCTGTTTTTT.

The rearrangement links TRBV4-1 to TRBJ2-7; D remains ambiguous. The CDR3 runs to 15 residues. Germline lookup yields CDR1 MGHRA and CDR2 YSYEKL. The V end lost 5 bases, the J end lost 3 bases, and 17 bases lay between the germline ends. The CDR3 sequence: CASSAGLGLIYEQYF. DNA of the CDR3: TGCGCCAGCAGCGCAGGCCTGGGTTTGATCTACGAGCAGTACTTC.

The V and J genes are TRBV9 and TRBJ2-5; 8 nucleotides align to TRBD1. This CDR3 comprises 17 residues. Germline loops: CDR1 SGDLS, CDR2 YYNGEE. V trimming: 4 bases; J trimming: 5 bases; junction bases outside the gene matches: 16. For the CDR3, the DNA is TGTGCCAGCAGCCCCTCTTCGAGACAGGGGTTGAGGGAGACCCAGTACTTC. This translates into CASSPSSRQGLRETQYF.

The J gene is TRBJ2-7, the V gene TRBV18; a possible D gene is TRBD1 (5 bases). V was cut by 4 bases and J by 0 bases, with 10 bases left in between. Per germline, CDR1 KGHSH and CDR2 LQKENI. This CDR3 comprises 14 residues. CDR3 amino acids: CASSQLDNSYEQYF. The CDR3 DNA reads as TGTGCCAGCTCACAACTGGACAACTCCTACGAGCAGTACTTC. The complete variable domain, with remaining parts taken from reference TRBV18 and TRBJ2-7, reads NAGVMQNPRHLVRRRGQEARLRCSPMKGHSHVYWYRQLPEEGLKFMVYLQKENIIDESGMPKERFSAEFPKEGPSILRIQQVVRGDSAAYFCASSQLDNSYEQYFGPGTRLTVT.

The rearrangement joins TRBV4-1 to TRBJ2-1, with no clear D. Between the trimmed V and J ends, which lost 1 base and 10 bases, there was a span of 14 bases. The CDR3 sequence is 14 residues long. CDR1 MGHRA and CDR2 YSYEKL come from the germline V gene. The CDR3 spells CASSQAIRVGEQFF. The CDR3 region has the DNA TGCGCCAGCAGCCAAGCGATCAGAGTAGGGGAGCAGTTCTTC.

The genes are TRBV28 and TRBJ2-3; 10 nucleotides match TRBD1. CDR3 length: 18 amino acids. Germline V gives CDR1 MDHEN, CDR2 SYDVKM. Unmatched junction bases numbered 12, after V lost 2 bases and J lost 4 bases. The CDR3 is CASSLRGTGVGLSDTQYF. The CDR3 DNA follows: TGTGCCAGCAGTTTAAGGGGGACAGGGGTTGGGCTTTCAGATACGCAGTATTTT.

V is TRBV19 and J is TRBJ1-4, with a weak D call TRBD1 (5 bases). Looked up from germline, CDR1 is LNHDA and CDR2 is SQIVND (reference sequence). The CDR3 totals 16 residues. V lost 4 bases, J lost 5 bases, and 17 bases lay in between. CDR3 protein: CASSTLTGTGNEKLFF. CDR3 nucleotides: TGTGCCAGTAGTACTCTTACCGGGACTGGGAATGAAAAACTGTTTTTT.

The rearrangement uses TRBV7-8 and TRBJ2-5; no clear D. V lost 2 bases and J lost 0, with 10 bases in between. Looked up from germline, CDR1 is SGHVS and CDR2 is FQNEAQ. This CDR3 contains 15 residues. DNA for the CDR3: TGTGCCAGCAGCTTACGTGGTGGGGACCAAGAGACCCAGTACTTC. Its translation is CASSLRGGDQETQYF.

The DNA of the CDR3 is TGTGCCAGCTCACCACTGGAGAAAGCCGGGGAGCTGTTTTTT. It is translated as CASSPLEKAGELFF. The chain links TRBV18 to TRBJ2-2; no clear D gene. Germline V gene data show CDR1 as KGHSH and CDR2 as LQKENI. The CDR3 runs to 14 residues. V was clipped by 1 base and J by 6 bases, with 9 bases between them.

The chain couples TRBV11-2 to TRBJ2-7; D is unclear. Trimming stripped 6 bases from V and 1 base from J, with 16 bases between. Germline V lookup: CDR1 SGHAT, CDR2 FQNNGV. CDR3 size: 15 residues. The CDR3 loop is CASSPDRSTSYEQYF. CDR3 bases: TGTGCCAGCAGTCCGGACCGGAGCACTTCCTACGAGCAGTACTTC.

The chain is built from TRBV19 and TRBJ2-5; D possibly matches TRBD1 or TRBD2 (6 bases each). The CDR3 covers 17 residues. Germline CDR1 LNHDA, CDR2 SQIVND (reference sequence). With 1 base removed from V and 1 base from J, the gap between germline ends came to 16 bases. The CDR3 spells CASSIAPRGVFQETQYF. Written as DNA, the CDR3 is TGTGCCAGTAGTATAGCCCCTAGGGGGGTTTTCCAAGAGACCCAGTACTTC.

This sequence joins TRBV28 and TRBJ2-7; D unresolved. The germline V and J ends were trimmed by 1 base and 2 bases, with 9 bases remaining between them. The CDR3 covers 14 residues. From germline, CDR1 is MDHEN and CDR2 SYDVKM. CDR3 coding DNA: TGTGCCAGCAGTTTATTAGACCGACCCTACGAGCAGTACTTC. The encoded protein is CASSLLDRPYEQYF.

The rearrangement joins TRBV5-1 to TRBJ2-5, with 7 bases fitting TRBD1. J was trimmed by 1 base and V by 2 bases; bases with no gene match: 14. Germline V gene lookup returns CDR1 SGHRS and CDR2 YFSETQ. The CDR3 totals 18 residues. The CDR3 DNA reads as TGCGCCAGCAGCTTAATCCCTACATCAACAGGGGTCCAAGAGACCCAGTACTTC. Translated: CASSLIPTSTGVQETQYF.

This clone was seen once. CDR3 sequence reads: CASSSSREGKNIQYF. CDR3 bases: TGTGCCAGCAGCTCTAGCCGGGAGGGCAAAAACATTCAGTACTTC. V gene TRBV11-3 combines with J gene TRBJ2-4; 8 bases agree with TRBD2. Germline V CDR1 and CDR2: SGHNT, YENEEA. The CDR3 sequence is 15 residues long. The V gene end was trimmed by 4 bases and the J gene end by 3 bases; junction bases not matched to a gene: 5.

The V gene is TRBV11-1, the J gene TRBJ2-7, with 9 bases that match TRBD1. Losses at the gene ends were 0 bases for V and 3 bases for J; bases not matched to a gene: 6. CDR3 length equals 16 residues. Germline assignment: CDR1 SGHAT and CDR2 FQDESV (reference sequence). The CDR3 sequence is CASSLATGGAFYEQYF. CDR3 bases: TGTGCCAGCAGCTTAGCCACAGGGGGCGCTTTCTACGAGCAGTACTTC.

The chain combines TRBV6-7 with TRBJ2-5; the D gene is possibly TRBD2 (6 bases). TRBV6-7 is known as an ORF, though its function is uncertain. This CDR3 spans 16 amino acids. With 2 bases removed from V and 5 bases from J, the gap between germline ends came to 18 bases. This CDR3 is CASSYAGPRERETQYF. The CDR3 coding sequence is TGTGCCAGCAGTTACGCGGGCCCTCGGGAGCGTGAGACCCAGTACTTC.